The clone carrying this TCR beta chain was seen just once. The antigen remains unidentified. The data originate from a study of T cell responses to AZD1222 COVID-19 vaccine. Whole-study context: Investigators merged groups given second doses at roughly 4 or roughly 12 weeks.

Study results and limitations: Spike-specific TCR depth and breadth grew after two AZD1222 doses. White British donors predominated, females outnumbered males, and clonal diversity was possibly underestimated. Vaccine-related CD4 TCRs covered spike, predominating at 160-218 and 743-854.

This CDR3 spans 14 amino acids. The germline V gene has CDR1 MNHEY and CDR2 SVGAGI. Trimming took 0 bases from V and 5 from J, leaving 10 bases between them. Data came from immunoSEQ multiplex PCR; TCRdb stores just in-frame clones and leaves some out. Of around 130,000 clones in the sample, about 91% were seen once. The V gene is TRBV6-5, the J gene TRBJ1-1; D may be TRBD1 (5 bases). The source material was peripheral blood, sampled on day 0 of AZD1222 vaccination. The TCR originated in an adult in good health. The CDR3 DNA reads TGTGCCAGCAGTTACTCGAGGGGTACAACTGAAGCTTTCTTT. Amino acids: CASSYSRGTTEAFF.